This T cell receptor beta chain was identified during a study of CD8 T cells in ankylosing spondylitis. Study results and limitations: It appeared that ankylosing spondylitis blood was characterized by a TCR beta motif of roughly 8 highly homologous variants. Clones linked to disease were reported to show significant enrichment in matched ankylosing spondylitis synovial fluid.

Germline values: CDR1 SGHVS, CDR2 FNYEAQ. There are 13 residues in the CDR3. Trimming left V 8 bases short and J 11 bases short, with 21 bases between. TCRdb re-called the 5' RACE reads through MiXCR, storing one row per CDR3 protein. The sample holds about 92,000 distinct CDR3 sequences; 8.8% are singletons and the top ten take approximately 4.6%. This clonotype was recorded at least ten times. Its antigen is unidentified. This clonotype originated in a male donor with ankylosing spondylitis or in good health (not recorded which). The chain employs TRBV7-6 and TRBJ1-1; D ambiguous. Specimen: blood, either unsorted or a sorted T cell fraction (not recorded which). The DNA for the CDR3 is TGTGCCAGCGCTAGCAGGACGGACGGCAGCGCTTTCTTT. Protein: CASASRTDGSAFF.